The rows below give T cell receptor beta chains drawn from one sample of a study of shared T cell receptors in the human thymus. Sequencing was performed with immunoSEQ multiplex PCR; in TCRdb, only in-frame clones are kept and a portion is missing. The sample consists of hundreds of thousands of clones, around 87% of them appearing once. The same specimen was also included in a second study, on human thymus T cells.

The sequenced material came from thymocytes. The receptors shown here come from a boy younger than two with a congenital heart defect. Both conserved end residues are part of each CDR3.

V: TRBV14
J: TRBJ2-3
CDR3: CASSQVAEVTDTQYF

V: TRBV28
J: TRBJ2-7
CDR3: CASSYEGGETGGPYEQYF

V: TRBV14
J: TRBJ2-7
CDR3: CASSPSTSGRSYEQYF

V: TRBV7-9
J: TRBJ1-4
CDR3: CASSFGGSLGEKLFF

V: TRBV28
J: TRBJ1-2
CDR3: CASSSDRGLISYGYTF

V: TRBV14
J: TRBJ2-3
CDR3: CASSQRTSRWFTDTQYF

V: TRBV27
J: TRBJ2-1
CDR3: CASSLSPGNEQFF

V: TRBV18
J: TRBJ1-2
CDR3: CASSPSGTGLLVNYGYTF

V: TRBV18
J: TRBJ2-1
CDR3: CASSQDREDEQFF

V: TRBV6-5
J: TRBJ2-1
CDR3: CASKSYNEQFF

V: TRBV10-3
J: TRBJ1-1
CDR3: CAISESGGRLNTEAFF

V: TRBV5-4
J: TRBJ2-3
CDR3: CASSLRGPNRDTQYF

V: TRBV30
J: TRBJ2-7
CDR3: CAWSVPRTGGVDEQYF

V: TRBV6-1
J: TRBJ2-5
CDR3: CASSADTGRGQETQYF

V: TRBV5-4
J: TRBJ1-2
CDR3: CASSGNGAGTGVSNYGYTF

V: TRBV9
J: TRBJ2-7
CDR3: CASSVGDRVTEQYF

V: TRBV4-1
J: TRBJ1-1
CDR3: CASSQDPGGRITEAFF

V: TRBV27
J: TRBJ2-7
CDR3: CASGTGGAKAYEQYF

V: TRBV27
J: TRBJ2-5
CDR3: CASSPTPRQGVKETQYF

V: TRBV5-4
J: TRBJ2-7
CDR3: CASSLLGGEQYF

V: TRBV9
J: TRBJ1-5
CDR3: CASSAGTGAGQPQHF

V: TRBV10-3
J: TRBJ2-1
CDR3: CAISESAPGLAGIRFF

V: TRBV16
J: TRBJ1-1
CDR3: CASSQSQWTEAFF

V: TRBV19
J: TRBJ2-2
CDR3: CASELAGAPNTGELFF

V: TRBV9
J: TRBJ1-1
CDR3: CASSAGVGHTEAFF

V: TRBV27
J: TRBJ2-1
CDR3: CASSTTIAPAYNEQFF

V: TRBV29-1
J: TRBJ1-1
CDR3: CSVHIQGLRAFF

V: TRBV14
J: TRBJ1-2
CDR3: CASSQIHSTNYGYTF

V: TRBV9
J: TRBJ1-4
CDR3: CASSVAETGGAKNEKLFF

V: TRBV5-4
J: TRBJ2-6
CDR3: CASSLFTLPGANVLTF

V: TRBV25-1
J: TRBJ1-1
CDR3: CASRGRSEAFF

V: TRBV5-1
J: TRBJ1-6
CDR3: CASRARPLNGDSPLHF

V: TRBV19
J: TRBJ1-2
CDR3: CASSYPWEGSDYGYTF

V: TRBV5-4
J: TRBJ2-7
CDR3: CASSPEPGQGWYEQYF

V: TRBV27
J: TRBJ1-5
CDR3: CASSFSGQGYQPQHF

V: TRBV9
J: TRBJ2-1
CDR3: CASSVAGGTGAYNEQFF

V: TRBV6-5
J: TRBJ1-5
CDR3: CASSETSCNQPQHF